This TCR beta chain was recovered during a study of T cell responses to AZD1222 COVID-19 vaccine. General study points: Across the whole spike, CD4 TCRs peaked at regions 160-218 and 743-854. The donor group comprised mostly white British people and more females; the analysis possibly underestimated clonal diversity. Baseline seropositivity characterized only a handful of AZD1222 recipients.

The V and J ends lost 3 bases and 4 bases respectively, with 12 bases between them. The germline V gene has CDR1 LNHDA and CDR2 SQIVND (reference sequence). The CDR3 loop spans 14 amino acids. Comments on this clone: Its antigen is unidentified.

Second-dose schedules of about 4 or about 12 weeks were combined. Sequenced by immunoSEQ multiplex PCR; TCRdb stores in-frame clones only, minus some. This sample has 110,000 or so clones, with more than 75% found just once. The sample here was peripheral blood, taken 28 days after the second AZD1222 dose. The source is an adult who received the AZD1222 COVID-19 vaccine. This rearrangement joins TRBV19 to TRBJ1-1, with D tentatively TRBD1 (5 bases). CDR3 protein: CASSIGGLSTEAFF. In DNA, the CDR3 is TGTGCCAGTAGTATTGGGGGATTAAGCACTGAAGCTTTCTTT.